Listed here are 21 T cell receptor beta chains from one sample, sequenced in a study of glioma-infiltrating T cells after dendritic cell vaccination. Sequenced by immunoSEQ multiplex PCR; TCRdb stores in-frame clones only, minus some. The repertoire has approximately 82,000 clones, roughly 90% of them found once; the top ten carry roughly 3.2%. The specimen was blood, collected before dendritic cell vaccination. These receptors were collected from a human donor with glioblastoma.

This clone was seen once. Distinct nucleotide sequences in the sample also encode this CDR3. The chain carries TRBV11-2 and TRBJ1-6; D is uncertain. This CDR3 has 14 amino acids. Germline V lookup: CDR1 SGHAT, CDR2 FQNNGV. V was cut by 5 bases and J by 13 bases, with 18 bases left in between. DNA of the CDR3: TGTGCCAGCAGCCCGACGAGGTTAAGTTCCCCCCTCCACTTT. This translates into CASSPTRLSSPLHF.

The J gene is TRBJ1-2, the V gene TRBV6-1; maybe TRBD1 (6 bases). V dropped 0 bases and J dropped 13 bases, with 15 bases sitting between them. The CDR3 totals 13 residues. CDR1 and CDR2 (germline): MNHNS, SASEGT. The CDR3 DNA is TGTGCCAGCAGTGAAGCGTTGGGCCAGGGGCTCACCTTC. Translation: CASSEALGQGLTF.

The V call is TRBV19, the J call TRBJ2-3; no firm D call. The CDR3 has 11 amino acids. V was shortened by 6 bases and J by 2 bases, with 3 bases between the two germline ends. Germline CDR1 reads LNHDA; CDR2 reads SQIVND (reference sequence). CDR3 in DNA: TGTGCCAGTAGCCTCACAGATACGCAGTATTTT. As protein: CASSLTDTQYF. Supplemented by reference TRBV19 and TRBJ2-3, the full variable domain reads DGGITQSPKYLFRKEGQNVTLSCEQNLNHDAMYWYRQDPGQGLRLIYYSQIVNDFQKGDIAEGYSVSREKKESFPLTVTSAQKNPTAFYLCASSLTDTQYFGPGTRLTVL.

J is TRBJ2-1 and V is TRBV5-1; 8 nucleotides line up with TRBD1. The CDR3 length is 16 residues. Germline V CDR1 and CDR2: SGHRS, YFSETQ. Trimming took 3 bases from V and 0 from J; bases not matched to a gene: 5. CDR3 in DNA: TGCGCCAGCAGCTCGGACAGGGTGAGCTCCTACAATGAGCAGTTCTTC. It yields the protein CASSSDRVSSYNEQFF.

V usage is TRBV30 and J usage is TRBJ1-2; the D gene is possibly TRBD1 (6 bases). The germline V and J ends were trimmed by 4 bases and 0 bases, with 9 bases remaining between them. The germline CDR1 and CDR2 sequences are GTSNPN and SVGIG (reference sequence). This CDR3 is 13 amino acids long. In nucleotides, the CDR3 is TGTGCCTGGAACAGGGAAGCTAACTATGGCTACACCTTC. Protein product: CAWNREANYGYTF.

The genes are TRBV6-5 and TRBJ2-1; D is unclear. V lost 3 bases, J lost 8 bases, and 8 bases lay in between. CDR1 is MNHEY, CDR2 SVGAGI, per germline. This CDR3 has 12 amino acids. In DNA, the CDR3 is TGTGCCAGCAGTTATGGTGAGGATGAGCAGTTCTTC. Translated: CASSYGEDEQFF.

This chain uses TRBV25-1 with TRBJ1-1; possible D gene TRBD1, 5 bases. V was cut by 2 bases and J by 1 base, with 8 bases left in between. CDR1 is MGHDK and CDR2 is SYGVNS in the germline V gene. CDR3 length equals 14 residues. CDR3: CASSEPGGNTEAFF. The CDR3 DNA is TGTGCCAGCAGTGAACCGGGGGGGAACACTGAAGCTTTCTTT.

This clone showed up just once. The genes are TRBV9 and TRBJ2-5, with 8 bases aligning to TRBD2. The end of the DNA is better explained by TRBJ2-7, so the J call may be wrong. Germline V CDR1 and CDR2: SGDLS, YYNGEE. This CDR3 has 14 amino acids. CDR3 DNA sequence: TGTGCCAGCAGCGCCTCCGGGACTAGTGACGAGCAGTACTTC. It codes for CASSASGTSDEQYF.

The rearrangement links TRBV5-4 to TRBJ2-7; 8 positions match TRBD2. CDR1 and CDR2 (germline): SGHNT, YYREEE (reference sequence). The CDR3 is 17 amino acids. The V and J ends lost 3 bases and 5 bases, in that order; junction bases with no gene match: 16. The DNA for the CDR3 is TGTGCCAGCAGCTCAGGCCCTTTCAGCGGGAGTCTCGACGAGCAGTACTTC. Translating it yields CASSSGPFSGSLDEQYF. Full variable domain (outside the CDR3, taken from reference TRBV5-4 and TRBJ2-7): ETGVTQSPTHLIKTRGQQVTLRCSSQSGHNTVSWYQQALGQGPQFIFQYYREEENGRGNFPPRFSGLQFPNYSSELNVNALELDDSALYLCASSSGPFSGSLDEQYFGPGTRLTVT.

This sequence joins TRBV18 and TRBJ1-1, with D hard to call. CDR1 is KGHSH and CDR2 is LQKENI in the germline V gene. Deletions cut 3 bases from V and 0 bases from J, with 5 bases between. This CDR3 has 13 residues. The CDR3 sequence: CASSPWLNTEAFF. Written as DNA, the CDR3 is TGTGCCAGCTCACCTTGGCTGAACACTGAAGCTTTCTTT.

The genes are TRBV19 and TRBJ1-2, with D tentatively TRBD1 (6 bases). The V gene's germline CDR1 is LNHDA and CDR2 SQIVND (reference sequence). Trimming shortened V by 5 bases and J by 7 bases, and 17 bases separated the two germline ends. The CDR3 loop spans 14 amino acids. CDR3 in amino acids: CASSGRGGRAGYTF. In DNA form, the CDR3 reads TGTGCCAGTAGTGGTAGAGGGGGTAGAGCTGGCTACACCTTC.

V is TRBV18 and J is TRBJ1-2; 8 bases agree with TRBD1. The CDR3 has 14 amino acids. Looked up from germline, CDR1 is KGHSH and CDR2 is LQKENI. With 5 bases clipped from V and 4 bases from J, the junction kept 6 bases outside the gene matches. The CDR3 region is CASSYTGQVYGYTF. In DNA, the CDR3 is TGTGCCAGCTCATACACGGGACAGGTCTATGGCTACACCTTC. The variable domain in full, with the rest retrieved from reference TRBV18 and TRBJ1-2, is NAGVMQNPRHLVRRRGQEARLRCSPMKGHSHVYWYRQLPEEGLKFMVYLQKENIIDESGMPKERFSAEFPKEGPSILRIQQVVRGDSAAYFCASSYTGQVYGYTFGSGTRLTVV.

The rearrangement joins TRBV10-3 to TRBJ2-7; tentatively, D is TRBD2 (6 bases). Per germline, CDR1 ENHRY and CDR2 SYGVKD. The V end was cut by 7 bases, the J end by 0 bases, with 16 bases between. The CDR3 spans 15 residues. In nucleotides, the CDR3 is TGTGCCATCAAGGGCGGGGAGCGGAGCTCCTACGAGCAGTACTTC. Its protein product is CAIKGGERSSYEQYF.

In this sample, this clone turned up once. The V call is TRBV29-1, the J call TRBJ2-5, with 13 nucleotides matching TRBD2. Trimming removed 8 bases from V and 1 base from J; junction bases left unmatched: 4. Germline V lookup: CDR1 SQVTM, CDR2 ANQGSEA. The CDR3 covers 14 residues. The CDR3, as DNA: TGCAGCACGCGACTAGCGGGGGGCCAAGAGACCCAGTACTTC. This encodes CSTRLAGGQETQYF.

The J gene is TRBJ1-1, the V gene TRBV15, with a possible D match to TRBD1 (6 bases). CDR3 length: 17 residues. Germline values: CDR1 LNHNV, CDR2 YYDKDF (reference sequence). V was cut by 0 bases and J by 0 bases, with 14 bases left in between. The CDR3 DNA reads TGTGCCACCAGCAGAGATCGGGCAGGGGTGATGAACACTGAAGCTTTCTTT. This sequence encodes CATSRDRAGVMNTEAFF.

The rearrangement joins TRBV27 to TRBJ2-5; the D is unclear. The V end lost 1 base, the J end lost 2 bases, and 8 bases lay between the germline ends. The CDR3 runs 14 residues. Germline V gives CDR1 MNHEY, CDR2 SMNVEV (reference sequence). The CDR3 bases are TGTGCCAGCAGTTTATATCCAGGACAAGAGACCCAGTACTTC. It translates to CASSLYPGQETQYF.

The chain carries TRBV18 and TRBJ1-5; 7 bases line up with TRBD1. The CDR3 has 14 residues. Germline-derived CDR1 and CDR2 are KGHSH and LQKENI. The V gene end was trimmed by 2 bases and the J gene end by 7 bases; junction bases not matched to a gene: 5. The CDR3 region has the DNA TGTGCCAGCTCACCAGACAGGGCTGACCAGCCCCAGCATTTT. Translated: CASSPDRADQPQHF.

The J gene is TRBJ2-1, the V gene TRBV19, with TRBD1 identical over 9 bases. The CDR3 runs 15 residues. The germline CDR1 and CDR2 sequences are LNHDA and SQIVND (reference sequence). The J segment lost 4 bases and the V segment lost 6 bases, leaving 7 bases of the junction unmatched. DNA for the CDR3: TGTGCCAGTAGCGTGGGACAGGGAATGTACAATGAGCAGTTCTTC. It specifies CASSVGQGMYNEQFF.

The chain has TRBV5-3 and TRBJ1-2; D perhaps matches TRBD1 (6 bases). TRBV5-3 is designated an ORF whose function remains uncertain. The germline V and J ends were trimmed by 4 bases and 2 bases, with 12 bases remaining between them. The CDR3 sequence is 14 residues long. The CDR3 loop reads CARSPQGNNYGYTF. Here the CDR3 DNA reads TGTGCCAGAAGCCCGCAGGGGAACAACTATGGCTACACCTTC.

This clone was detected a few times. The V call is TRBV7-2, the J call TRBJ1-1; 7 nucleotides align to TRBD1. The trim removed 5 bases at V and 0 bases at J, leaving 6 bases unmatched. The CDR3 sequence is 15 residues long. Germline V gene data show CDR1 as SGHTA and CDR2 as FQGNSA. In DNA, the CDR3 is TGTGCCAGCAGCCCTCCGGGACAGATGAACACTGAAGCTTTCTTT. Amino acids: CASSPPGQMNTEAFF.

The V call is TRBV7-9, the J call TRBJ1-5; a weak D match, TRBD1 (5 bases). CDR3 length equals 16 residues. Germline V gene sequence: CDR1 SEHNR, CDR2 FQNEAQ (reference sequence). The V end lost 5 bases, the J end lost 2 bases, and 16 bases lay between the germline ends. The CDR3 DNA follows: TGTGCCAGCAGCACCTCAGGGCCCCGAGGCAATCAGCCCCAGCATTTT. Protein: CASSTSGPRGNQPQHF.